This T cell receptor (beta chain) was identified in a study of T cell responses to AZD1222 COVID-19 vaccine (dated by TCRdb to about 2021). As for the study more broadly: Because spike-specific TCR depth and breadth did not differ between the two schedules, AZD1222 recipients who got a second dose at roughly 4 weeks were pooled with those who got a second dose at roughly 12 weeks. Trial participants were enrolled by age into 18-55, 56-69 and 70-plus year subgroups, with about 150, 28 and 57 TCR-sequenced participants respectively. TCR sequencing covered some 250 trial participants: roughly 200 given two doses of AZD1222 and 26 given two doses of MenACWY control vaccine.

The CDR3 regions of human TCRbeta chains were analyzed by immunosequencing. The paper's data handling went like this. Repertoire TCRs were matched against a reference library of SARS-CoV-2-specific TCRs generated with the MIRA antigen-specificity platform. Breadth meant the fraction of unique TCRs that were SARS-CoV-2-associated, whereas depth meant the fraction of total T cells that were SARS-CoV-2-associated. Using the MIRA data, each spike-specific TCR was mapped to the spike region that the TCR reacts to and placed in a CD4 or CD8 class. Log10-transformed breadth and depth values were compared by one-way ANOVA with Sidak's multiple comparisons tests. TCRdb mirrors the immuneACCESS table, restricted to in-frame sequences. Some clones are absent from its copies; in checked studies, under half trace to an unresolved V gene, and the reason for the others is unknown. Clone size and V and J calls were adopted from that table, with D and trimming inferred from the DNA. Present in this sample are under 150,000 clones, 92% of which were seen just once. 3.1% of the sample is held by the ten biggest clonotypes.

Notes on this clone: Its target antigen remains unknown. Base qualities are not provided; no much larger clone lies one nucleotide away.

Results and caveats for the whole study, not just this receptor: CD4 TCRs associated with the vaccine covered the entire spike protein, and the dominant responses were in regions 160-218 and 743-854. Participants were mostly white British and included more females than males, and it was suggested by the authors that clonal diversity may have been underestimated. Epitopes outside the regions mutated in the B.1.351 and B.1.1.7 variants were reportedly recognized by nearly half of the unique spike-specific TCRs. Because no day 14 peak-response samples were available, repertoires were characterized only after the peak T cell response. After two AZD1222 doses, spike-specific TCR breadth and depth were significantly higher than at day 0 and than in MenACWY recipients. Conclusions about previously exposed vaccinees were limited because only a handful of AZD1222 recipients were SARS-CoV-2 seropositive at baseline. The 56-69-year group was small, and its depth increase did not reach significance, likely because of low power.

CDR1 and CDR2 are drawn from the germline V gene (reference sequence): LGHDT, YNNKEL. V and J are trimmed by 1 base and 5 bases, and the gene matches miss 20 bases of the junction. The CDR3, cysteine through phenylalanine, is 19 amino acids long. Of the read, only the CDR3 DNA is kept; its 57 bases are in frame from base 1. Sample time point, as interpreted from the label and publication: baseline before first vaccination. Vaccinee samples came from UK trials COV001 and COV002, including a single-blind randomized controlled phase 2/3 trial of AZD1222 (ChAdOx1 nCoV-19) in healthy adults. For TCRbeta chain sequencing, PBMC samples were collected from trial participants at day 0 and at day 28 after the second dose.

The sequence links TRBV3-1 (or the pseudogene TRBV3-2) to TRBJ2-7, with 7 junctional bases fitting TRBD2. The sequence was obtained from an adult in good health. The sequences come from peripheral blood, collected on day 0 of AZD1222 vaccination. The nucleotides read TGTGCCAGCAGCCAAGTCTTAAAGCCCGGGACTGGGGGGGGTAACGAGCAGTACTTC. This is translated as CASSQVLKPGTGGGNEQYF.